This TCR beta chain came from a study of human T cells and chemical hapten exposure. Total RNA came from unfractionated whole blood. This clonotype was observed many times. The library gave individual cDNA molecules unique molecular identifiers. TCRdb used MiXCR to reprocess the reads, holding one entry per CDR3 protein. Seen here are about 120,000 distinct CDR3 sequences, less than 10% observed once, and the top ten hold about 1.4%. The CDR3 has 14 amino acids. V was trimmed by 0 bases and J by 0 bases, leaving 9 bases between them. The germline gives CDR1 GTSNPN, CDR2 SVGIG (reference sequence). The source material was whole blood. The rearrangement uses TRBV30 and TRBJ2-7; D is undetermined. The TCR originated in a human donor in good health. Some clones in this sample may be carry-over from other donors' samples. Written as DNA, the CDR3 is TGTGCCTGGAGTGTAAATCTCGGCTCCTACGAGCAGTACTTC. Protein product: CAWSVNLGSYEQYF.